This TCR beta chain was sequenced during a study of Graves' ophthalmopathy and Graves' hyperthyroidism. Study overall: The collection of peripheral blood took place at initial diagnosis, before any treatment.

Amplification of the TCR beta CDR3 regions used RNA transcripts (as template). In the first round, RT-PCR was carried out with HTBI primers, and a multiplex PCR formed the second round. TCRdb itself ran the multiplex PCR reads through MiXCR, one entry per CDR3 protein. The repertoire includes almost 750,000 distinct CDR3 sequences, roughly 40% of them detected once, and 40% to 55% sits in the top ten. For this clonotype: What it recognizes is unknown.

CDR1 is SEHNR and CDR2 is FQNEAQ in the germline V gene (reference sequence). V was shortened by 3 bases and J by 2 bases, with 8 bases between the two germline ends. The CDR3 is 13 amino acids. Regarding the study as a whole: Most expanded clonotypes from thyroid (those above 0.001 frequency) were also found in blood.

This receptor was taken from an adult man with Graves' ophthalmopathy. The V gene is TRBV7-9, the J gene TRBJ2-7; D is uncertain. Sequencing was performed on peripheral blood. CDR3 DNA: TGTGCCAGCAGCTTTTTTGGCGCCTACGAGCAGTACTTC. This gives the protein CASSFFGAYEQYF.